Following are 30 T cell receptor beta chains from one sample sequenced in a study of blood T cell repertoires in COVID-19. Sequencing used immunoSEQ multiplex PCR; TCRdb keeps in-frame clones, though not all of them. This table holds 150,000 to 200,000 clones, about four fifths found once. Sequencing was performed on PBMCs or T cells enriched from blood (not recorded which). The receptors come from a man aged 45-65 years who had recovered from COVID-19.

The gene calls are TRBV12-3 or TRBV12-4 and TRBJ2-1, with 7 bases lining up with TRBD1. Trimming removed 4 bases from V and 7 bases from J; junction bases left unmatched: 4. This CDR3 has 13 residues. The CDR3 loop reads CASSWDSRNEQFF. The DNA of the CDR3 is TGTGCCAGCAGTTGGGACAGTCGGAATGAGCAGTTCTTC.

The rearrangement uses TRBV29-1 and TRBJ1-1, with D perhaps TRBD1 (5 bases). The V end was cut by 4 bases, the J end by 3 bases, with 12 bases between. CDR3 length equals 13 residues. Germline loops: CDR1 SQVTM, CDR2 ANQGSEA. CDR3: CSVGEGRHTEAFF. The CDR3 nucleotides read TGCAGCGTTGGGGAGGGGAGGCACACTGAAGCTTTCTTT. Full variable domain (remainder filled in from reference TRBV29-1 and TRBJ1-1): SAVISQKPSRDICQRGTSLTIQCQVDSQVTMMFWYRQQPGQSLTLIATANQGSEATYESGFVIDKFPISRPNLTFSTLTVSNMSPEDSSIYLCSVGEGRHTEAFFGQGTRLTVV.

V is TRBV7-2 and J is TRBJ2-3; 8 positions agree with TRBD2. The CDR3 consists of 15 residues. V shed 1 base and J 7 bases; nucleotides not matched to a gene: 7. Germline CDR1 SGHTA, CDR2 FQGNSA. CDR3: CASSLEGLGLNTQYF. The CDR3 nucleotides read TGTGCCAGCAGCTTAGAGGGACTAGGCTTGAATACGCAGTATTTT.

The chain joins TRBV7-2 to TRBJ2-3; 10 bases are shared with TRBD2. The germline V gene encodes CDR1 SGHTA and CDR2 FQGNSA. CDR3 length: 18 residues. With V trimmed by 1 base and J by 0 bases, 7 bases remained unmatched. DNA of the CDR3: TGTGCCAGCAGCTTAGTCGGCCTAGCGGGGGTTAGCACAGATACGCAGTATTTT. This encodes CASSLVGLAGVSTDTQYF.

This chain joins TRBV7-9 and TRBJ1-4, with a possible D match to TRBD1 (5 bases). The CDR3 covers 14 residues. Germline V gene sequence: CDR1 SEHNR, CDR2 FQNEAQ (reference sequence). Between the trimmed V and J ends, which lost 3 bases and 4 bases, there was a span of 9 bases. The CDR3 is CASSFAGGNEKLFF. Here the CDR3 DNA reads TGTGCCAGCAGCTTCGCGGGGGGTAATGAAAAACTGTTTTTT.

This sequence joins TRBV6-5 and TRBJ1-4, with D possibly matching TRBD1 (6 bases). The CDR3 spans 13 residues. V was pared by 2 bases and J by 11 bases, with 12 bases between. The germline V gene encodes CDR1 MNHEY and CDR2 SVGAGI. This chain's CDR3 is CASSYLGASKLFF. Here the CDR3 DNA reads TGTGCCAGCAGTTACCTGGGGGCCTCGAAACTGTTTTTT.

As regards this clone: The identical CDR3 is also encoded by other nucleotide sequences in the sample. The chain couples TRBV9 to TRBJ2-1; 10 bases line up with TRBD2. J gave up 7 bases and V 0 bases, and 7 bases lay outside the gene matches. The CDR3 consists of 16 residues. Germline CDR1 and CDR2: SGDLS and YYNGEE. The CDR3 here is CASSVAASGGINEQFF. CDR3 DNA: TGTGCCAGCAGCGTAGCGGCTAGCGGGGGAATAAATGAGCAGTTCTTC.

The chain couples TRBV29-1 to TRBJ1-2; no firm D call. Trimming pared 6 bases from V and 8 bases from J, leaving 22 bases between. Germline V gives CDR1 SQVTM, CDR2 ANQGSEA. The CDR3 has 14 amino acids. DNA of the CDR3: TGCAGCGTCAACGGGGTATTCGCCGCCGGGGGCTACACCTTC. It specifies CSVNGVFAAGGYTF.

This sequence joins TRBV2 and TRBJ2-3, with D tentatively TRBD1 (5 bases). Germline values: CDR1 SNHLY, CDR2 FYNNEI. The CDR3 length is 16 residues. Trimming left V 1 base short and J 3 bases short, with 14 bases between. CDR3 bases: TGTGCCAGCAGTGAAGAGTGGGGCTTCTCTACAGATACGCAGTATTTT. Amino acid sequence: CASSEEWGFSTDTQYF.

The V gene is TRBV27, the J gene TRBJ2-2; a possible D gene is TRBD1 (5 bases). The CDR3 spans 16 residues. The germline gives CDR1 MNHEY, CDR2 SMNVEV (reference sequence). Trimming shortened V by 1 base and J by 0 bases, and 9 bases separated the two germline ends. The CDR3 loop is CASSLFRQTNTGELFF. CDR3 nucleotides: TGTGCCAGCAGTTTATTCCGACAGACGAACACCGGGGAGCTGTTTTTT.

V is TRBV5-4 and J is TRBJ2-3; 9 bases map to TRBD2. Germline V gene data show CDR1 as SGHNT and CDR2 as YYREEE (reference sequence). V trimming: 4 bases; J trimming: 9 bases; junction bases outside the gene matches: 15. The CDR3 covers 16 residues. The CDR3 reads CASSIERGAMGGTQYF. The CDR3 DNA is TGTGCCAGCAGCATCGAGCGGGGGGCTATGGGAGGCACGCAGTATTTT. The whole variable domain, remainder taken from reference TRBV5-4 and TRBJ2-3, is ETGVTQSPTHLIKTRGQQVTLRCSSQSGHNTVSWYQQALGQGPQFIFQYYREEENGRGNFPPRFSGLQFPNYSSELNVNALELDDSALYLCASSIERGAMGGTQYFGPGTRLTVL.

About this clone: This specimen includes other DNA sequences encoding the same CDR3. The V and J genes are TRBV18 and TRBJ2-7, with a tentative D call TRBD1 (6 bases). V lost 3 bases and J lost 5, with 8 bases in between. The CDR3 has 12 residues. The germline V gene encodes CDR1 KGHSH and CDR2 LQKENI. The CDR3 coding sequence is TGTGCCAGCTCACCGTCAGGGGACGAGCAGTACTTC. This sequence encodes CASSPSGDEQYF.

The genes are TRBV25-1 and TRBJ1-2; D is uncertain. V was trimmed by 1 base and J by 1 base, leaving 13 bases between them. Germline CDR1 is MGHDK and CDR2 is SYGVNS. CDR3 size: 16 residues. The CDR3 is CASSESGLRDNYGYTF. CDR3 nucleotides: TGTGCCAGCAGTGAATCTGGGCTGCGCGATAACTATGGCTACACCTTC.

This clone was found a few times. This chain uses TRBV18 with TRBJ2-1, with 9 bases that match TRBD2. The CDR3 is 16 amino acids. CDR1 KGHSH and CDR2 LQKENI come from the germline V gene. The J segment lost 7 bases and the V segment lost 0 bases, leaving 7 bases of the junction unmatched. The CDR3 is CASSPPKAGGLNEQFF. The CDR3 nucleotides read TGTGCCAGCTCACCACCGAAAGCGGGGGGTCTGAATGAGCAGTTCTTC.

This clone came up once. This chain uses TRBV6-5 with TRBJ2-7; D gene ambiguous. V was shortened by 5 bases and J by 2 bases, with 4 bases between the two germline ends. The CDR3 is 11 residues long. The germline CDR1 and CDR2 sequences are MNHEY and SVGAGI. In DNA form, the CDR3 reads TGTGCCAGCAGTAACACCTACGAGCAGTACTTC. It codes for CASSNTYEQYF.

CDR3 nucleotides: TGTGCCAGCAGCCAAGCCCGGGGGGCTGAAGCTTTCTTT. This codes for CASSQARGAEAFF. This chain uses TRBV3-1 (or the pseudogene TRBV3-2) with TRBJ1-1; TRBD1 is a possible D gene (5 bases). V was shortened by 1 base and J by 6 bases, with 9 bases between the two germline ends. The CDR3 totals 13 residues. The V gene's germline CDR1 is LGHDT and CDR2 YNNKEL (reference sequence).

In this sample, this clone turned up once. This sequence joins TRBV7-8 and TRBJ2-7, with TRBD1 identical over 8 bases. This CDR3 spans 15 amino acids. J was trimmed by 2 bases and V by 1 base; bases with no gene match: 4. Germline assignment: CDR1 SGHVS and CDR2 FQNEAQ. The CDR3 DNA reads as TGTGCCAGCAGCTTAGAGGACAGGGTTACCTACGAGCAGTACTTC. This translates into CASSLEDRVTYEQYF.

The gene calls are TRBV5-1 and TRBJ1-6; 7 nucleotides match TRBD1. CDR1 and CDR2 (germline): SGHRS, YFSETQ. The ends lost 0 bases at V and 1 base at J; junction bases unmatched: 13. This CDR3 comprises 20 residues. The CDR3 region is CASSLAGSNRGGSYNSPLHF. In DNA, the CDR3 is TGCGCCAGCAGCTTGGCCGGGTCGAACAGGGGAGGATCCTATAATTCACCCCTCCACTTT.

The genes are TRBV15 and TRBJ1-5; 8 bases agree with TRBD1. CDR1 and CDR2 (germline): LNHNV, YYDKDF (reference sequence). Trimming took 4 bases from V and 7 from J; bases not matched to a gene: 6. The CDR3 extends over 14 amino acids. For the CDR3, the DNA is TGTGCCACCAGCAAACAGGGGGAGAAACAGCCCCAGCATTTT. Its protein product is CATSKQGEKQPQHF.

The V gene is TRBV19, the J gene TRBJ1-2; the D gene is possibly TRBD1 (6 bases). V dropped 5 bases and J dropped 4 bases, with 14 bases sitting between them. Germline V CDR1 and CDR2: LNHDA, SQIVND (reference sequence). This CDR3 contains 14 residues. CDR3 sequence (DNA): TGTGCCAGTAGTTTTCCAGGGGTGGCCTATGGCTACACCTTC. Protein product: CASSFPGVAYGYTF.

The chain combines TRBV19 with TRBJ1-1; 7 positions match TRBD1. CDR3 length: 15 residues. Germline CDR1 and CDR2: LNHDA and SQIVND (reference sequence). V trimming: 5 bases; J trimming: 2 bases; junction bases outside the gene matches: 8. In DNA, the CDR3 is TGTGCCAGTAGTTTAACAGGGGTCGGCAACACTGAAGCTTTCTTT. This sequence encodes CASSLTGVGNTEAFF.

CDR3 amino acids: CASTKIQAPNTEAFF. The CDR3 coding sequence is TGTGCCAGCACAAAAATACAGGCGCCGAACACTGAAGCTTTCTTT. The chain employs TRBV5-4 and TRBJ1-1, with D possibly TRBD1 on 5 matching bases. The CDR3 totals 15 residues. Germline V gene data show CDR1 as SGHNT and CDR2 as YYREEE (reference sequence). V gave up 6 bases and J gave up 1 base, with 16 bases separating them. Looking up the rest from reference TRBV5-4 and TRBJ1-1 gives the full variable domain: ETGVTQSPTHLIKTRGQQVTLRCSSQSGHNTVSWYQQALGQGPQFIFQYYREEENGRGNFPPRFSGLQFPNYSSELNVNALELDDSALYLCASTKIQAPNTEAFFGQGTRLTVV.

This chain joins TRBV4-3 and TRBJ2-2, with D unclear. Deletions cut 1 base from V and 6 bases from J, with 6 bases between. The germline V gene has CDR1 LGHNA and CDR2 YSLEER. CDR3 size: 13 residues. This CDR3 reads CASSQGVAGELFF. Here the CDR3 DNA reads TGCGCCAGCAGCCAAGGAGTAGCCGGGGAGCTGTTTTTT.

The rearrangement joins TRBV9 to TRBJ1-6; D is unresolved. The CDR3 consists of 16 residues. The V and J ends lost 0 bases and 4 bases respectively, with 11 bases between them. The V gene's germline CDR1 is SGDLS and CDR2 YYNGEE. The CDR3 protein is CASSVGAGHYNSPLHF. In nucleotides, the CDR3 is TGTGCCAGCAGCGTAGGGGCAGGCCATTATAATTCACCCCTCCACTTT.

The rearrangement joins TRBV25-1 to TRBJ1-2, with 9 bases matching TRBD1. Germline CDR1 and CDR2: MGHDK and SYGVNS. The CDR3 has 14 amino acids. The trim removed 6 bases at V and 6 bases at J, leaving 8 bases unmatched. CDR3 DNA sequence: TGTGCCAGCAGGCAGACAGGGGGTCGGAATGGCTACACCTTC. Translated: CASRQTGGRNGYTF.

This clone was picked up a small number of times. This chain uses TRBV7-2 with TRBJ2-7; no firm D call. The V end lost 4 bases, the J end lost 1 base, and 14 bases lay between the germline ends. The CDR3 loop spans 15 amino acids. Germline CDR1 is SGHTA and CDR2 is FQGNSA. CDR3 coding DNA: TGTGCCAGCAGCTCTGACATCTCGCCGTCCTACGAGCAGTACTTC. It specifies CASSSDISPSYEQYF. Complete variable domain (other parts from reference TRBV7-2 and TRBJ2-7): GAGVSQSPSNKVTEKGKDVELRCDPISGHTALYWYRQSLGQGLEFLIYFQGNSAPDKSGLPSDRFSAERTGGSVSTLTIQRTQQEDSAVYLCASSSDISPSYEQYFGPGTRLTVT.

J is TRBJ1-6 and V is TRBV7-2; no clear D gene. The V gene's germline CDR1 is SGHTA and CDR2 FQGNSA. This CDR3 is 15 amino acids long. With 3 bases removed from V and 5 bases from J, the gap between germline ends came to 11 bases. CDR3 sequence (DNA): TGTGCCAGCAGCTTTACCGGGAGCCATAATTCACCCCTCCACTTT. Its protein product is CASSFTGSHNSPLHF.

The chain combines TRBV6-5 with TRBJ1-2; 10 nucleotides line up with TRBD1. Germline-derived CDR1 and CDR2 are MNHEY and SVGAGI. CDR3 length equals 14 residues. The ends lost 7 bases at V and 7 bases at J; junction bases unmatched: 9. The CDR3 nucleotides are TGTGCCAGCAATCGGGACAGGGGTAGTTTTGGCTACACCTTC. It codes for CASNRDRGSFGYTF.

This rearrangement joins TRBV5-1 to TRBJ2-5, with 7 bases aligning to TRBD1. The CDR3 spans 15 residues. The germline V gene encodes CDR1 SGHRS and CDR2 YFSETQ. J was trimmed by 0 bases and V by 4 bases; bases with no gene match: 6. The CDR3 nucleotides read TGCGCCAGCAGCCCCGACAGGGCCTACCAAGAGACCCAGTACTTC. This gives the protein CASSPDRAYQETQYF.

The chain is built from TRBV9 and TRBJ1-2, with a weak D call TRBD1 (5 bases). With 2 bases removed from V and 4 bases from J, the gap between germline ends came to 18 bases. The germline gives CDR1 SGDLS, CDR2 YYNGEE. The CDR3 extends over 16 amino acids. This CDR3 reads CASSVSTDGGSYGYTF. The DNA for the CDR3 is TGTGCCAGCAGCGTCTCGACGGACGGGGGGAGCTATGGCTACACCTTC.